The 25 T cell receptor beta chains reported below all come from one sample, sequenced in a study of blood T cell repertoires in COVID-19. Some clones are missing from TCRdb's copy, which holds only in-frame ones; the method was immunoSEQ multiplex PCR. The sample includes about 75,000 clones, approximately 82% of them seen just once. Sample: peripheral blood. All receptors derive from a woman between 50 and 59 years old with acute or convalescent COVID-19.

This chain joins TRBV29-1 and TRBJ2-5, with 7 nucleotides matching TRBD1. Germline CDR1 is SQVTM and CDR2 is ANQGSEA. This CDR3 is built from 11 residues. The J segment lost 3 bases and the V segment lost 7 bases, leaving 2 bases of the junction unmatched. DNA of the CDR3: TGCAGCGGGGACAGAGAAGAGACCCAGTACTTC. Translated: CSGDREETQYF.

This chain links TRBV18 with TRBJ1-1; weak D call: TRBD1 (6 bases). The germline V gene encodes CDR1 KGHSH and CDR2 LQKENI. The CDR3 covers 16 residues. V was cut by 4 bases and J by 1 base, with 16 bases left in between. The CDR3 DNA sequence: TGTGCCAGCTCACAAGTGACAGGCGTTTCGAACACTGAAGCTTTCTTT. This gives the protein CASSQVTGVSNTEAFF.

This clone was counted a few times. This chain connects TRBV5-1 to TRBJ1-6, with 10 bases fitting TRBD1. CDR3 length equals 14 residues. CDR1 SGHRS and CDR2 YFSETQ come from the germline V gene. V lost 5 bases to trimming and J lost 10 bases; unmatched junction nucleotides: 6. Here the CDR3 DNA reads TGCGCCAGCAGGACCGGGACAGGGGAATCACCCCTCCACTTT. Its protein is CASRTGTGESPLHF.

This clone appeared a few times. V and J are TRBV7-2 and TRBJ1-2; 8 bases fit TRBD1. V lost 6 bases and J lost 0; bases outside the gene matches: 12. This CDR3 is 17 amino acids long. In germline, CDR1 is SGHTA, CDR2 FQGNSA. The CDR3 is CASRKGGTGLPNYGYTF. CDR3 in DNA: TGTGCCAGCAGAAAGGGCGGGACAGGACTGCCTAACTATGGCTACACCTTC.

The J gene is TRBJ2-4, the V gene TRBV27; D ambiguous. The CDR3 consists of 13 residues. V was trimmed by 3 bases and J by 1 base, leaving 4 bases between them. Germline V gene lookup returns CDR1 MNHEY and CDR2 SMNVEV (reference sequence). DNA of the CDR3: TGTGCCAGCAGTTTTAGCGCCAAAAACATTCAGTACTTC. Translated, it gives CASSFSAKNIQYF.

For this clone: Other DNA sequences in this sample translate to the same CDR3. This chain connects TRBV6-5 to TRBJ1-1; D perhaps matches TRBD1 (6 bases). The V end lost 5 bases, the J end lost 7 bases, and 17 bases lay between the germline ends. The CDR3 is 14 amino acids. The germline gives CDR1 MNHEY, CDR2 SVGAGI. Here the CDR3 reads CASSTLTGIGEAFF. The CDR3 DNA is TGTGCCAGCAGTACCCTGACAGGTATCGGTGAAGCTTTCTTT.

The CDR3 sequence: CASSRLENTDTQYF. The CDR3 bases are TGTGCCAGCTCACGGCTCGAAAACACAGATACGCAGTATTTT. The chain employs TRBV18 and TRBJ2-3; D is ambiguous. Germline loops: CDR1 KGHSH, CDR2 LQKENI. The V end was cut by 4 bases, the J end by 2 bases, with 10 bases between. This CDR3 is 14 amino acids long.

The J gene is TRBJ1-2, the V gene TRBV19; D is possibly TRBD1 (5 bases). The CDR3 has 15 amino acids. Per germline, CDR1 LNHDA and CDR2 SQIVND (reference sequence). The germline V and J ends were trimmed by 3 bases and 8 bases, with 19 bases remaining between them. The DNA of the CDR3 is TGTGCCAGTAGTATTAAGGGGAACTCCCCGGCAGGCTACACCTTC. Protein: CASSIKGNSPAGYTF. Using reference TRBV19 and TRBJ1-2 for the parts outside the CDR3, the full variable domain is DGGITQSPKYLFRKEGQNVTLSCEQNLNHDAMYWYRQDPGQGLRLIYYSQIVNDFQKGDIAEGYSVSREKKESFPLTVTSAQKNPTAFYLCASSIKGNSPAGYTFGSGTRLTVV.

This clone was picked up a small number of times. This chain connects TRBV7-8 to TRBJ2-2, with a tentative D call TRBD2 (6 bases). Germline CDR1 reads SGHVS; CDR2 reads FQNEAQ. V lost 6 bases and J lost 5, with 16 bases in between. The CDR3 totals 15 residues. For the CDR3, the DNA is TGTGCCAGCAGTTCCGGGACTCCTTATACCGGGGAGCTGTTTTTT. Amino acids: CASSSGTPYTGELFF.

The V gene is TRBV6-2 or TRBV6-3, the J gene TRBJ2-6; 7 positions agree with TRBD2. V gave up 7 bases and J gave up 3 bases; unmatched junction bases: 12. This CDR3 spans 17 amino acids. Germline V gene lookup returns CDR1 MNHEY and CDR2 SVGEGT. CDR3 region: CASIPQSGGGGANVLTF. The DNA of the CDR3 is TGTGCCAGCATCCCACAGTCGGGGGGTGGTGGGGCCAACGTCCTGACTTTC.

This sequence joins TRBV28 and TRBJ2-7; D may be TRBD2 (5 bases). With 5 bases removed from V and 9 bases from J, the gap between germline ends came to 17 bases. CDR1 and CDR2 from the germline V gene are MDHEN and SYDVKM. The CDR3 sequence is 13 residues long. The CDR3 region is CASSQYQRPGQYF. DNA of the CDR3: TGTGCCAGCAGTCAATATCAGCGGCCGGGGCAGTACTTC.

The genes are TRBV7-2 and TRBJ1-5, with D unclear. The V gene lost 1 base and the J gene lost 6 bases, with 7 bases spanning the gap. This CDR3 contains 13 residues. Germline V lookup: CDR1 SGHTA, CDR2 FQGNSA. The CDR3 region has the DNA TGTGCCAGCAGCTTAGGAAACGGTCAGCCCCAGCATTTT. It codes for CASSLGNGQPQHF.

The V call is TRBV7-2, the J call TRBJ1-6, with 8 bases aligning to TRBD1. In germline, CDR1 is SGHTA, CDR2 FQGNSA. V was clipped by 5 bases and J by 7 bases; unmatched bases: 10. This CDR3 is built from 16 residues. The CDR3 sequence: CASSMPLRQGNSPLHF. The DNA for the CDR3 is TGTGCCAGCAGCATGCCGTTGAGACAGGGGAATTCACCCCTCCACTTT.

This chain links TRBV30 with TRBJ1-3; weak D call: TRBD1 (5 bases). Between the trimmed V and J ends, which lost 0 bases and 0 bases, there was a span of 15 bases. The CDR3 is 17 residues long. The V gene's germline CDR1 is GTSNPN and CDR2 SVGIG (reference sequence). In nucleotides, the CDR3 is TGTGCCTGGAGTGTAACCTTGGGGGGGAGCTCTGGAAACACCATATATTTT. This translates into CAWSVTLGGSSGNTIYF.

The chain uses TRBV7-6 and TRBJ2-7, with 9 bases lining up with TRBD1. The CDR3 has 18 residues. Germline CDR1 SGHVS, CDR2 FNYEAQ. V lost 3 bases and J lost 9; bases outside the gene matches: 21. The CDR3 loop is CASSLVPSIGTGTMVQYF. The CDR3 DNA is TGTGCCAGCAGCTTGGTCCCATCGATCGGGACAGGGACAATGGTGCAGTACTTC. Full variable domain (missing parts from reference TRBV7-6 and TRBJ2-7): GAGVSQSPRYKVTKRGQDVALRCDPISGHVSLYWYRQALGQGPEFLTYFNYEAQQDKSGLPNDRFSAERPEGSISTLTIQRTEQRDSAMYRCASSLVPSIGTGTMVQYFGPGTRLTVT.

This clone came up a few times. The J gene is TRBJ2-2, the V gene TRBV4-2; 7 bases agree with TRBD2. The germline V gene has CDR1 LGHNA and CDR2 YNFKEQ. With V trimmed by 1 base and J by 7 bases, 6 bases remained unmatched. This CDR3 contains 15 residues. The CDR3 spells CASSQGREDDGELFF. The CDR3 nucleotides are TGTGCCAGCAGCCAAGGACGGGAGGACGACGGGGAGCTGTTTTTT.

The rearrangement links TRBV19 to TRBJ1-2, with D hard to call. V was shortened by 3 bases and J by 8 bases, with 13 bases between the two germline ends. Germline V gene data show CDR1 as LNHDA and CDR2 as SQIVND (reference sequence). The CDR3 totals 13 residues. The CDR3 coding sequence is TGTGCCAGTAGTATGTCTCGGTGGCGGGGCTACACCTTC. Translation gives CASSMSRWRGYTF. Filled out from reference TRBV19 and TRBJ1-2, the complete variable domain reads DGGITQSPKYLFRKEGQNVTLSCEQNLNHDAMYWYRQDPGQGLRLIYYSQIVNDFQKGDIAEGYSVSREKKESFPLTVTSAQKNPTAFYLCASSMSRWRGYTFGSGTRLTVV.

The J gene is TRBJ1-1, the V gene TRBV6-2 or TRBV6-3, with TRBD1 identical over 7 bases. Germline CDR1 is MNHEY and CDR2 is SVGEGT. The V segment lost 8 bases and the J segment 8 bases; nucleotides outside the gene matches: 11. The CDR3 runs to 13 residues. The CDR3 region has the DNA TGTGCCAGCTGTTCAAGGGGGCGAGGGGAAGCTTTCTTT. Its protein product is CASCSRGRGEAFF.

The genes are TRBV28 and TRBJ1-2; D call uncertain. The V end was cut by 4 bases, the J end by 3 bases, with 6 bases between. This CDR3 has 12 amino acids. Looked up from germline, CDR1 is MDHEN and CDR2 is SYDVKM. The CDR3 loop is CASSSGYYGYTF. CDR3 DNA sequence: TGTGCCAGCAGTTCGGGTTACTATGGCTACACCTTC.

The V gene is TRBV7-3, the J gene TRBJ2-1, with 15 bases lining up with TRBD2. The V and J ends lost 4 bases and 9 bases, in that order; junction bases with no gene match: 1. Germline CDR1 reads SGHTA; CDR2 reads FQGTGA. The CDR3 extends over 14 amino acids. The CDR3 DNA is TGTGCCAGCAGCTCGGGACTAGCGGGAGGTGAGCAGTTCTTC. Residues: CASSSGLAGGEQFF.

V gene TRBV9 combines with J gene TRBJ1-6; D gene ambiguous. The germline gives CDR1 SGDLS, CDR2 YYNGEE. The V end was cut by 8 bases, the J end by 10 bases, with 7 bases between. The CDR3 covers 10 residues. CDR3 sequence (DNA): TGTGCCAGTGGCGGGTCACCCCTCCACTTT. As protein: CASGGSPLHF.

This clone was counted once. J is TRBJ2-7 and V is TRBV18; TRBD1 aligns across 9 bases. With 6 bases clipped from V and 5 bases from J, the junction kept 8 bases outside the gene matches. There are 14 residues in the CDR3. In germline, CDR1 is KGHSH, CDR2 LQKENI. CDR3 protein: CASSLGTGNDEQYF. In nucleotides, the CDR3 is TGTGCCAGCTCCCTGGGGACAGGGAACGACGAGCAGTACTTC. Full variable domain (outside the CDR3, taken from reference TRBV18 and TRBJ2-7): NAGVMQNPRHLVRRRGQEARLRCSPMKGHSHVYWYRQLPEEGLKFMVYLQKENIIDESGMPKERFSAEFPKEGPSILRIQQVVRGDSAAYFCASSLGTGNDEQYFGPGTRLTVT.

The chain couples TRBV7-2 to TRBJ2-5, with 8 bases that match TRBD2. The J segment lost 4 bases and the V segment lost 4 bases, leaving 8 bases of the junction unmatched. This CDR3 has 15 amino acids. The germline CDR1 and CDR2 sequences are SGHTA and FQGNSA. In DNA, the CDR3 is TGTGCCAGCAGCTCGTTTCCAAGCGGGGGAGAGACCCAGTACTTC. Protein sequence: CASSSFPSGGETQYF.

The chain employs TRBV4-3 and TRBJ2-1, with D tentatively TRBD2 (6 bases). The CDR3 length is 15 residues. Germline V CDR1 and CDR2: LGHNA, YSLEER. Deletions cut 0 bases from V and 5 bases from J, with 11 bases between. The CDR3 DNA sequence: TGCGCCAGCAGCCAAGATCGGGGGTTTAACAATGAGCAGTTCTTC. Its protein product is CASSQDRGFNNEQFF.

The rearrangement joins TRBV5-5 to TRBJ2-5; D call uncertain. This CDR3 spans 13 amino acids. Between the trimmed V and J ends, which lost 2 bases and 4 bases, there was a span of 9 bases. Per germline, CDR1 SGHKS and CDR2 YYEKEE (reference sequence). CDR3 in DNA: TGTGCCAGCAGCTTATTTTCATCAGAGACCCAGTACTTC. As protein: CASSLFSSETQYF.